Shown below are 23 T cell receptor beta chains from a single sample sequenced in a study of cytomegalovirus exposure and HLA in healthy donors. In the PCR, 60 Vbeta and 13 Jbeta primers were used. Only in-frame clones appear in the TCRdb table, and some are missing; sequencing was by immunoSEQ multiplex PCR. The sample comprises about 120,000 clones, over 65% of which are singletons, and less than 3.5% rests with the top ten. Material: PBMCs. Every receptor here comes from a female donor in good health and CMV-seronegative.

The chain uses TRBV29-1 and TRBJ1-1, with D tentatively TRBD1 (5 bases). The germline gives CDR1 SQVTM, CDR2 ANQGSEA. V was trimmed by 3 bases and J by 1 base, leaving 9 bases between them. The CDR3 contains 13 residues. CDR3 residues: CSVDGGSNTEAFF. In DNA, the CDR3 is TGCAGCGTTGACGGGGGGTCGAACACTGAAGCTTTCTTT.

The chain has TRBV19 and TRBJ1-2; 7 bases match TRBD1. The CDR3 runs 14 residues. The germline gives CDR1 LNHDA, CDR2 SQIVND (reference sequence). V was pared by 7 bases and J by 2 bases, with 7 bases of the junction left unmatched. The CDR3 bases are TGTGCCAGTATCGAGACAGGGAACAACTATGGCTACACCTTC. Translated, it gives CASIETGNNYGYTF.

The CDR3 is CASSDEGYEQYF. DNA for the CDR3: TGTGCCAGCAGTGACGAGGGCTACGAGCAGTACTTC. This chain links TRBV2 with TRBJ2-7, with D possibly being TRBD2 (5 bases). The CDR3 contains 12 residues. Germline assignment: CDR1 SNHLY and CDR2 FYNNEI. Trimming shortened V by 3 bases and J by 3 bases, and 6 bases separated the two germline ends. Full variable domain (rest looked up from reference TRBV2 and TRBJ2-7): EPEVTQTPSHQVTQMGQEVILRCVPISNHLYFYWYRQILGQKVEFLVSFYNNEISEKSEIFDDQFSVERPDGSNFTLKIRSTKLEDSAMYFCASSDEGYEQYFGPGTRLTVT.

CDR3 residues: CASSPKGTGWGYTF. CDR3 DNA sequence: TGTGCCAGCAGCCCGAAAGGGACAGGTTGGGGCTACACCTTC. J is TRBJ1-2 and V is TRBV5-4; 8 nucleotides line up with TRBD1. CDR3 length: 14 amino acids. V trimming: 4 bases; J trimming: 8 bases; junction bases outside the gene matches: 10. From germline, CDR1 is SGHNT and CDR2 YYREEE (reference sequence).

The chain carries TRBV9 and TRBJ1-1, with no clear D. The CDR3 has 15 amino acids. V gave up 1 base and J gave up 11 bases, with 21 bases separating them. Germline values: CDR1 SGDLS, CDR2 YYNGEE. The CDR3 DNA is TGTGCCAGCAGCGTAAGCACCTCGGCGGCCGAATGGGCTTTCTTT. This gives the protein CASSVSTSAAEWAFF.

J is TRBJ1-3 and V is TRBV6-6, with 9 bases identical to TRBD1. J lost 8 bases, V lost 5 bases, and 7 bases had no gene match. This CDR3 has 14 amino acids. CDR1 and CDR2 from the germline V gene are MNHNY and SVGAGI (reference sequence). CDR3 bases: TGTGCCAGCAGTACAGGGGGCTCGTTGGACACCATATATTTT. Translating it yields CASSTGGSLDTIYF.

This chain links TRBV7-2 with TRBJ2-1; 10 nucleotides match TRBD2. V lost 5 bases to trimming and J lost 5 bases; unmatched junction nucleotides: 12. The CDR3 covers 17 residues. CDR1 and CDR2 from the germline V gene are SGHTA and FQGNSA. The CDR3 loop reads CASSPPAGGAWNNEQFF. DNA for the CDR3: TGTGCCAGCAGCCCCCCAGCGGGGGGGGCCTGGAACAATGAGCAGTTCTTC.

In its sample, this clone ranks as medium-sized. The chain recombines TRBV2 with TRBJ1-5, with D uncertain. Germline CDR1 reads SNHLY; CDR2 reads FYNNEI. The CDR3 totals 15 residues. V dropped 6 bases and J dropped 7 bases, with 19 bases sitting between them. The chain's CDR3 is CASSPAAALNQPQHF. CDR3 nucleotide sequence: TGTGCCAGCAGCCCGGCGGCGGCCCTCAACCAGCCCCAGCATTTT.

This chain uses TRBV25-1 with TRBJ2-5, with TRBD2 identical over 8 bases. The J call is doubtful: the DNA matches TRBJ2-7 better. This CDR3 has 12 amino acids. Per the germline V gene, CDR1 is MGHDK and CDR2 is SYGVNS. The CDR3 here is CATRGGTYEQYF. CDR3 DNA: TGTGCCACCCGGGGGGGTACCTACGAGCAGTACTTC.

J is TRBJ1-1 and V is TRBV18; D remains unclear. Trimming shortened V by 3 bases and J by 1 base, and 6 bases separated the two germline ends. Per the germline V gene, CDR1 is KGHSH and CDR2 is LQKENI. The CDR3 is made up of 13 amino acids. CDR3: CASSPSGNTEAFF. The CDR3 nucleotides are TGTGCCAGCTCACCCTCCGGGAACACTGAAGCTTTCTTT.

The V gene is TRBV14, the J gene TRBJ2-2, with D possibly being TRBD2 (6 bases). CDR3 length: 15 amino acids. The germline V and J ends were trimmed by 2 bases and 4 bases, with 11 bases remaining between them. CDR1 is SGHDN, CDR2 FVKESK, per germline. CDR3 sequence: CASSQLGEATGELFF. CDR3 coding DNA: TGTGCCAGCAGCCAATTAGGGGAGGCCACCGGGGAGCTGTTTTTT.

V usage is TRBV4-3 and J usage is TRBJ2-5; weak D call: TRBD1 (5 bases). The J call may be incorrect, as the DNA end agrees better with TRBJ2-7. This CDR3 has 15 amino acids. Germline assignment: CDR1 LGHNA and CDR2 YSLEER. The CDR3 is CASSQDHQGTYEQYF. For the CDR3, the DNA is TGCGCCAGCAGCCAAGATCACCAGGGAACCTACGAGCAGTACTTC.

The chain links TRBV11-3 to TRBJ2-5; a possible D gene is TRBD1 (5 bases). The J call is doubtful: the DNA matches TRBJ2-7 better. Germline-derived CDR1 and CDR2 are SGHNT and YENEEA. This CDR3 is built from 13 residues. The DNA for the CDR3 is TGTGCCAGCAGCTCAGGGTCTGGCGGCGAGCAGTACTTC. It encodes CASSSGSGGEQYF.

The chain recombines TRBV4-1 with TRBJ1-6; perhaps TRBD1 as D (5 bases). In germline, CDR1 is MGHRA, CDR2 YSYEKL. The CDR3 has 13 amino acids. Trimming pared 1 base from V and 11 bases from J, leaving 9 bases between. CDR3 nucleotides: TGCGCCAGCAGCCAAGGGGGCATACCACCCCTCCACTTT. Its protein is CASSQGGIPPLHF.

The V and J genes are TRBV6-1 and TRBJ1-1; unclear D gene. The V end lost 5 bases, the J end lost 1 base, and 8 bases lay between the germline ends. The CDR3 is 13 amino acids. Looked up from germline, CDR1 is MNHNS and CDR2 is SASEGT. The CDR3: CASSRVSNTEAFF. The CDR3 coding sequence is TGTGCCAGCAGTAGAGTATCGAACACTGAAGCTTTCTTT.

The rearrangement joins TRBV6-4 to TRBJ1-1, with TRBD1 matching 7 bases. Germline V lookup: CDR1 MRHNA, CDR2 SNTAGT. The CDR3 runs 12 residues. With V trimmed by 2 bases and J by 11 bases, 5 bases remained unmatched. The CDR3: CASSDPTGMAFF. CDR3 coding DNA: TGTGCCAGCAGTGACCCGACAGGGATGGCTTTCTTT.

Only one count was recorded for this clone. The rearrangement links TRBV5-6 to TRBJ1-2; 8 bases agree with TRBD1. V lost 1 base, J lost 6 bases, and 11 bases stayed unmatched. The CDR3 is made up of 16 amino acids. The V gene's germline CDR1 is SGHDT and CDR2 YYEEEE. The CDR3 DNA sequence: TGTGCCAGCAGCTTGACCCCCCCCAGGGGGCGGGATGGCTACACCTTC. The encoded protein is CASSLTPPRGRDGYTF.

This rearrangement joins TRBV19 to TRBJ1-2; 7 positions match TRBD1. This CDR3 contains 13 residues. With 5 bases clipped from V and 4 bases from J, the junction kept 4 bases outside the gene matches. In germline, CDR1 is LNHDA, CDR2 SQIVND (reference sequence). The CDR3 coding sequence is TGTGCCAGTAGTTCACAGGGGAGCTATGGCTACACCTTC. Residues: CASSSQGSYGYTF.

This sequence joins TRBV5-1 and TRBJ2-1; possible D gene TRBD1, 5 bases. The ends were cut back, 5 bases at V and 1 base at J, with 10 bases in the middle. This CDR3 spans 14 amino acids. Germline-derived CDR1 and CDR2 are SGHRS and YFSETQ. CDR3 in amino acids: CASSEAGSYNEQFF. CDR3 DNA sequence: TGCGCCAGCAGTGAGGCAGGGTCCTACAATGAGCAGTTCTTC.

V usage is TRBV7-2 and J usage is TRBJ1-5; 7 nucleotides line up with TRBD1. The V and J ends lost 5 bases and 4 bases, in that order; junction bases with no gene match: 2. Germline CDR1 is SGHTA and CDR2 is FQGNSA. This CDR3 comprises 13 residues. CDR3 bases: TGTGCCAGCAGCCTCAGGGGGAATCAGCCCCAGCATTTT. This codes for CASSLRGNQPQHF. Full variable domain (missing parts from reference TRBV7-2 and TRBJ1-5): GAGVSQSPSNKVTEKGKDVELRCDPISGHTALYWYRQSLGQGLEFLIYFQGNSAPDKSGLPSDRFSAERTGGSVSTLTIQRTQQEDSAVYLCASSLRGNQPQHFGDGTRLSIL.

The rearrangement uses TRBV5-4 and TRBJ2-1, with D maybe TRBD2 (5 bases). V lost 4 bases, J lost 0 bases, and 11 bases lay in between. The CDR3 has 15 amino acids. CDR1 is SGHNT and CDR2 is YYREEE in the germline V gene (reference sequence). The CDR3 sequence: CASSPDSSSYNEQFF. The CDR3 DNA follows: TGTGCCAGCAGCCCGGACTCGAGCTCCTACAATGAGCAGTTCTTC.

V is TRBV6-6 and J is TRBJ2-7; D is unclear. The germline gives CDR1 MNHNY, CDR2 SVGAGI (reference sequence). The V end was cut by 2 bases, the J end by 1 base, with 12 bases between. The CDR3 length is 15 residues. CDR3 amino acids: CASSYSAARSYEQYF. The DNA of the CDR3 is TGTGCCAGCAGTTACAGCGCAGCTCGATCCTACGAGCAGTACTTC.

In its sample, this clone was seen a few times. The CDR3, as DNA: TGTGCCAGCAGTCTACTAGCGGAGATCTCCTACGAGCAGTACTTC. It specifies CASSLLAEISYEQYF. The rearrangement links TRBV5-6 to TRBJ2-7; 8 bases are shared with TRBD2. The CDR3 loop spans 15 amino acids. The trim removed 5 bases at V and 0 bases at J, leaving 7 bases unmatched. Looked up from germline, CDR1 is SGHDT and CDR2 is YYEEEE.